This TCR beta chain originates from a study of cytomegalovirus exposure and HLA in healthy donors. Study-wide results and caveats: It was reported that the classifier diagnosed cytomegalovirus status with high specificity and sensitivity in both the original and validation cohorts. The authors enumerated 180 or so TCR beta chains as linked to cytomegalovirus. Confirmation in vitro established that a few CMV-associated chains were specific for CMV antigens.

Remarks on this clone: Its antigen is unidentified.

The table came from immunoSEQ multiplex PCR; TCRdb's copy has only in-frame clones and leaves some out. The sample carries tens of thousands of clones, 96% recorded once. An approximately 120-subject validation cohort, separate from the roughly 680-subject first cohort, supplied the donors. The V gene end was trimmed by 4 bases and the J gene end by 1 base; junction bases not matched to a gene: 2. The germline V gene has CDR1 MGHRA and CDR2 YSYEKL. This CDR3 is 14 amino acids long. The chain is built from TRBV4-1 and TRBJ2-3; 7 bases fit TRBD1. Sequencing was done on a sample of PBMCs. This TCR derives from a man between 18 and 29 years old in good health and CMV-seronegative. The DNA of the CDR3 is TGCGCCAGCAGCCCCGGACAGGGCACAGATACGCAGTATTTT. It specifies CASSPGQGTDTQYF.